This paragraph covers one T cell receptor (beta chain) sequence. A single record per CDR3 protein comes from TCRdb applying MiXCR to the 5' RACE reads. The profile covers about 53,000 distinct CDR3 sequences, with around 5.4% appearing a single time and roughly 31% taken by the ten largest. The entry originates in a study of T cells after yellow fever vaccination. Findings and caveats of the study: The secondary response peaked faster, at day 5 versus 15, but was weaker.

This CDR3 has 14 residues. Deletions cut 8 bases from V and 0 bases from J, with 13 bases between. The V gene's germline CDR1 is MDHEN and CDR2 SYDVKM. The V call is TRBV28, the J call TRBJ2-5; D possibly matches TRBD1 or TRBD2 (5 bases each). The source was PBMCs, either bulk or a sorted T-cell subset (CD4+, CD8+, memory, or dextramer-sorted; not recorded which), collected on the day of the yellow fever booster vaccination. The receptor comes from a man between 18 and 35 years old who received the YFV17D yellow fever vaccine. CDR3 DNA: TGTGCCAGCCAACCAGAGGGGAACCAAGAGACCCAGTACTTC. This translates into CASQPEGNQETQYF. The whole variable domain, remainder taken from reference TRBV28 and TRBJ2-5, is DVKVTQSSRYLVKRTGEKVFLECVQDMDHENMFWYRQDPGLGLRLIYFSYDVKMKEKGDIPEGYSVSREKKERFSLILESASTNQTSMYLCASQPEGNQETQYFGPGTRLLVL.